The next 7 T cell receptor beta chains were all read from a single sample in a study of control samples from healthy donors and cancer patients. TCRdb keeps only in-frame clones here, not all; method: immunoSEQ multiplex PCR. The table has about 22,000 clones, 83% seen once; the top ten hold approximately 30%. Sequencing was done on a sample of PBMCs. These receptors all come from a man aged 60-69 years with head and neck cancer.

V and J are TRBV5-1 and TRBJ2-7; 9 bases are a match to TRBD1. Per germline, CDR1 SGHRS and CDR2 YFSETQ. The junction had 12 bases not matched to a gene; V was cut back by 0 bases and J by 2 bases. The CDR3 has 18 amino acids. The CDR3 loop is CASSLVERTGDRAYEQYF. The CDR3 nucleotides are TGCGCCAGCAGCTTGGTGGAGAGGACCGGGGACAGGGCCTACGAGCAGTACTTC.

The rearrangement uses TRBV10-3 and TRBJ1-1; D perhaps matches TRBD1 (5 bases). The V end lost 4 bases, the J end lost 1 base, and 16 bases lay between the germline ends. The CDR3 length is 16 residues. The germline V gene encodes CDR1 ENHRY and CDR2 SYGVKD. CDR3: CAISAPPDRPNTEAFF. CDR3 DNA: TGTGCCATCAGTGCTCCCCCCGACAGACCGAACACTGAAGCTTTCTTT.

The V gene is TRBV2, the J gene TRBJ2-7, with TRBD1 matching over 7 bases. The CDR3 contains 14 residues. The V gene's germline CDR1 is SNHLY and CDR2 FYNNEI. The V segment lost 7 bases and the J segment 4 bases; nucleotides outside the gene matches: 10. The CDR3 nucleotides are TGTGCCAGCAAAATCGGGACAGAGACTTACGAGCAGTACTTC. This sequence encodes CASKIGTETYEQYF.

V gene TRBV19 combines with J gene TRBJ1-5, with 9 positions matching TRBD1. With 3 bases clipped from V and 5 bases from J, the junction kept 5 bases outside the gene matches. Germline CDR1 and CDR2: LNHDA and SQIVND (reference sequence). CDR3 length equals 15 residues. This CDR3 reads CASSIFRTGDQPQHF. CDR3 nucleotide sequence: TGTGCCAGTAGTATTTTCAGGACAGGGGATCAGCCCCAGCATTTT. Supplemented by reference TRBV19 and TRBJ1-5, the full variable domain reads DGGITQSPKYLFRKEGQNVTLSCEQNLNHDAMYWYRQDPGQGLRLIYYSQIVNDFQKGDIAEGYSVSREKKESFPLTVTSAQKNPTAFYLCASSIFRTGDQPQHFGDGTRLSIL.

This CDR3 reads CASSLGGQGATNEKLFF. The DNA for the CDR3 is TGTGCCAGCAGCTTAGGGGGACAGGGAGCAACTAATGAAAAACTGTTTTTT. The chain is built from TRBV11-2 and TRBJ1-4; 9 bases match TRBD1. Germline assignment: CDR1 SGHAT and CDR2 FQNNGV. This CDR3 comprises 17 residues. V trimming: 1 base; J trimming: 0 bases; junction bases outside the gene matches: 3.

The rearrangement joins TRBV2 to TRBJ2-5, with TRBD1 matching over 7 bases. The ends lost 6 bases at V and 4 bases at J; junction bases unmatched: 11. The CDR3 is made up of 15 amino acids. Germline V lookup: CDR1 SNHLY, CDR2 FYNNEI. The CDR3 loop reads CASSFDRARRETQYF. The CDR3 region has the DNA TGTGCCAGCAGCTTCGACAGGGCCCGGAGAGAGACCCAGTACTTC.

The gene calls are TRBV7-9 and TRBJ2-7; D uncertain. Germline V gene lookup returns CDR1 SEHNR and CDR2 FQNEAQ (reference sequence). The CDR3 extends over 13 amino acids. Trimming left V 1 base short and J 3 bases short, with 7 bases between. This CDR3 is CASSLGAHYEQYF. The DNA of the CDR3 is TGTGCCAGCAGCTTAGGGGCACACTACGAGCAGTACTTC.